The subject of this entry is one T cell receptor (beta chain). The entry originates in a study of blood T cell repertoires in COVID-19. Overall study: Donors in the United States, Italy and Spain gave samples during acute or convalescent COVID-19. PBMCs, B-cell-depleted T cells, or T cells were the source of the cDNA or gDNA that made up the material.

CDR1 and CDR2 (germline): MNHEY, SVGAGI. The germline V and J ends were trimmed by 8 bases and 6 bases, with 17 bases remaining between them. The CDR3 runs to 14 residues. The table came from immunoSEQ multiplex PCR; TCRdb's copy has only in-frame clones and leaves some out. In the table there are 250,000 to 350,000 clones, around nine tenths of which are singletons. This clonotype originated in a middle-aged woman who had recovered from COVID-19. What was sequenced was PBMCs or T cells enriched from blood (not recorded which). V gene TRBV6-5 combines with J gene TRBJ1-5; TRBD1 is a possible D gene (5 bases). The CDR3: CASHGGGIGQPQHF. The CDR3 DNA is TGTGCCAGCCACGGGGGGGGAATAGGTCAGCCCCAGCATTTT.